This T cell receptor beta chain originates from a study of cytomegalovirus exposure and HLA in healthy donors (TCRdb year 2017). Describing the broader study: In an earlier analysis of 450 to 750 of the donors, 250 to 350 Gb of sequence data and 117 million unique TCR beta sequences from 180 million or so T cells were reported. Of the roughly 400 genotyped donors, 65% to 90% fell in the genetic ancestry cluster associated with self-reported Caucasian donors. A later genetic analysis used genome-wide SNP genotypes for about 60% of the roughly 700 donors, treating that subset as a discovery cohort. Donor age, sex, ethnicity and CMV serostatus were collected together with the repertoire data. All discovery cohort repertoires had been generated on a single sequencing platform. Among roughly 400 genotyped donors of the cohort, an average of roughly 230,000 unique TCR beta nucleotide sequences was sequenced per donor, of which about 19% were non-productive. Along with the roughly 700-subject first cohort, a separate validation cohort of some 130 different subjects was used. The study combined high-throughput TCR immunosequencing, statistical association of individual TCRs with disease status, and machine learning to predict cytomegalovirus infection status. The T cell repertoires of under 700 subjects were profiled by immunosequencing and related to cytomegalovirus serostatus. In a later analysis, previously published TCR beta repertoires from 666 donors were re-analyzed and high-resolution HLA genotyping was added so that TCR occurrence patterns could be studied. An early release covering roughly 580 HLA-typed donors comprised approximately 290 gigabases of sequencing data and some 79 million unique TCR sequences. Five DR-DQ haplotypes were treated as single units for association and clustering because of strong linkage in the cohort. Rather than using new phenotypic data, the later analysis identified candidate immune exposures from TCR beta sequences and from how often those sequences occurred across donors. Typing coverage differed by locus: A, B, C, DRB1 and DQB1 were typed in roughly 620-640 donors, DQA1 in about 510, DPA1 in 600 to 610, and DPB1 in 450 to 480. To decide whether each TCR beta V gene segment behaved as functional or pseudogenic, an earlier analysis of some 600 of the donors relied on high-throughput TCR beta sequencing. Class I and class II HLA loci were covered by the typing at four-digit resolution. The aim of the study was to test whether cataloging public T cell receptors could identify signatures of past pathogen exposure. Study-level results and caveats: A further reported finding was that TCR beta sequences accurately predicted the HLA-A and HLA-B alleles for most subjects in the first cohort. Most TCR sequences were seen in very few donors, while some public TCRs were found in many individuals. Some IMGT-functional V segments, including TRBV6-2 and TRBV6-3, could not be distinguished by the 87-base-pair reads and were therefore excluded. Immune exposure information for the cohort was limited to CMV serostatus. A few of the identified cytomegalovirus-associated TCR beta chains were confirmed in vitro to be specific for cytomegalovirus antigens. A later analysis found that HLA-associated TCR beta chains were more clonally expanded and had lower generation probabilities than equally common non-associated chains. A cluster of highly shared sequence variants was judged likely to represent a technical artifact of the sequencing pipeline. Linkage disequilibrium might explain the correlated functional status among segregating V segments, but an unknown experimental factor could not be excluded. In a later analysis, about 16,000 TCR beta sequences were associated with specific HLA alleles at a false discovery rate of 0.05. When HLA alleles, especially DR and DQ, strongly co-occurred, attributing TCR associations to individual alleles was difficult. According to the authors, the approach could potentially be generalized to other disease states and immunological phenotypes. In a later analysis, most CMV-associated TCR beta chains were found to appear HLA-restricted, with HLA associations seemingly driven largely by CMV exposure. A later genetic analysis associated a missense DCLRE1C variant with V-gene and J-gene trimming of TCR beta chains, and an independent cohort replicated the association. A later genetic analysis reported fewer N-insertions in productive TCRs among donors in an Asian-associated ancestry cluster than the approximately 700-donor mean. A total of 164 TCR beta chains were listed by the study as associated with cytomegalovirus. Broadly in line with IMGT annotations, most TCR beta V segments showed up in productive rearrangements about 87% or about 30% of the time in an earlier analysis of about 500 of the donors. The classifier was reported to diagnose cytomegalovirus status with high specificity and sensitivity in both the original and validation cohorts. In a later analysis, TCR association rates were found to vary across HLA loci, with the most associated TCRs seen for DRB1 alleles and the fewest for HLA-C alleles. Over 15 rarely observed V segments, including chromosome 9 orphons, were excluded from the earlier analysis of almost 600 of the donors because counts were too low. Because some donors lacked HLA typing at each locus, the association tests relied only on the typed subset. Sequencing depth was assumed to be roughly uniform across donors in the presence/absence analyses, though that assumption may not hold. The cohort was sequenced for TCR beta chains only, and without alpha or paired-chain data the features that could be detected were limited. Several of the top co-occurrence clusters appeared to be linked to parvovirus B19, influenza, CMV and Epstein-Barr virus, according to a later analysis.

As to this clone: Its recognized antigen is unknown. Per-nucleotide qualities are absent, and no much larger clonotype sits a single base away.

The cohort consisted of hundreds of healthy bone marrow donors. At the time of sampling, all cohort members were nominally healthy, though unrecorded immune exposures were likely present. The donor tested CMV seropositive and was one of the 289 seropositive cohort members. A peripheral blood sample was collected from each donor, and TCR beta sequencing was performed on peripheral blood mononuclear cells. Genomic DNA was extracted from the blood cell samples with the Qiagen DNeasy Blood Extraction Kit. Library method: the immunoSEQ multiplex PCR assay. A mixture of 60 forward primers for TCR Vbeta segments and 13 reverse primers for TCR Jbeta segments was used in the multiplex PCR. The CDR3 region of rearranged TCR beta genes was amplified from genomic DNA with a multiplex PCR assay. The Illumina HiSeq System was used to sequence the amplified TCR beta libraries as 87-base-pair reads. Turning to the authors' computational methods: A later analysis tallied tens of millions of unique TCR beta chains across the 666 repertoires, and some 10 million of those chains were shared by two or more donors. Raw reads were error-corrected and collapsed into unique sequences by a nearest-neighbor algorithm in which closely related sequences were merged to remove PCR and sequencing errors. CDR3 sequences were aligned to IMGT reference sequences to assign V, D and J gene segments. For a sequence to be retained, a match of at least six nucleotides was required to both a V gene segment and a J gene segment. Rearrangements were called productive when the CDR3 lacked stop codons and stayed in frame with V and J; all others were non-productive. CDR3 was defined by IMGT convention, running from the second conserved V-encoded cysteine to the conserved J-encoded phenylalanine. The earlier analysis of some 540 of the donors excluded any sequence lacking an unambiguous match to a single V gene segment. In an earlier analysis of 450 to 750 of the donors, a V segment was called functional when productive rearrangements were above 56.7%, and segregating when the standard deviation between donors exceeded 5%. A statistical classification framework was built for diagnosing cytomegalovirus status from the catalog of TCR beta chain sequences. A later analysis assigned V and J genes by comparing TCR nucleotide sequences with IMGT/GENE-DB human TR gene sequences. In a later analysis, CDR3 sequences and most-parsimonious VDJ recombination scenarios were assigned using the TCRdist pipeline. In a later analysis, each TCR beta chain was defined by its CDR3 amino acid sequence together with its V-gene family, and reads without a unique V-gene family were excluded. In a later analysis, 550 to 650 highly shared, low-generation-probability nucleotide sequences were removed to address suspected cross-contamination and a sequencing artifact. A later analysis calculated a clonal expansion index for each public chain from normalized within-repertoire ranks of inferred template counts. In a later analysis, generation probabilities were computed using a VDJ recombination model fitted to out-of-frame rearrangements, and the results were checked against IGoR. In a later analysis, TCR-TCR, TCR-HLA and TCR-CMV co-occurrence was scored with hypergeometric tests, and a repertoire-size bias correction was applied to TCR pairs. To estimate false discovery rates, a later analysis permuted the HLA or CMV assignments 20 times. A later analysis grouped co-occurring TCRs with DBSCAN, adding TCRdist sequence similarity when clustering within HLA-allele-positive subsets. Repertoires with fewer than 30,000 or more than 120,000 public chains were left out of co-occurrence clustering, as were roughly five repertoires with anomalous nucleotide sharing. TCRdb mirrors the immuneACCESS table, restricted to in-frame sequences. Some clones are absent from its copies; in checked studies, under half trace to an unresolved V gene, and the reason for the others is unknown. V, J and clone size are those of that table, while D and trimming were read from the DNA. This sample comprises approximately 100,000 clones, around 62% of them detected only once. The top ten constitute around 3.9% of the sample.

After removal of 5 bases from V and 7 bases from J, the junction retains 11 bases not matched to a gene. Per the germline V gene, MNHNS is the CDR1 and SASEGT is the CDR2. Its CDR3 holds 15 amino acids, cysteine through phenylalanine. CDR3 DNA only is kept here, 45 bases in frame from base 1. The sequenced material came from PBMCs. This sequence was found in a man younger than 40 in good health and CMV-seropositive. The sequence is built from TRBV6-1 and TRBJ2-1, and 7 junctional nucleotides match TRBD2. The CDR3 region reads CASSTRAVGGNEQFF. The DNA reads TGTGCCAGCAGTACCCGGGCGGTGGGAGGGAATGAGCAGTTCTTC.